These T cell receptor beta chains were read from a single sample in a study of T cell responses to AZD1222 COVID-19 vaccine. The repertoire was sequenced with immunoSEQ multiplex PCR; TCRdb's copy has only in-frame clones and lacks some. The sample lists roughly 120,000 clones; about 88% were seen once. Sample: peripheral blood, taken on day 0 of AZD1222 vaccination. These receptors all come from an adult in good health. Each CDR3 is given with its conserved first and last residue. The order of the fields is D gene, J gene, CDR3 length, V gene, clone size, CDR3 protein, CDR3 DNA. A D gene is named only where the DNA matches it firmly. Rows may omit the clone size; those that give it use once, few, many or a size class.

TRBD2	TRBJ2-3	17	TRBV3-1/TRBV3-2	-	CASSQDSPGTSGDTQYF	TGTGCCAGCAGCCAAGATAGTCCCGGGACTAGTGGGGATACGCAGTATTTT
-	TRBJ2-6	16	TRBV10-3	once	CAISADGGSGANVLTF	TGTGCCATCAGTGCCGATGGGGGCTCTGGGGCCAACGTCCTGACTTTC
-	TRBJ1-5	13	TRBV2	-	CASTPKSNQPQHF	TGTGCCAGCACCCCAAAGAGCAATCAGCCCCAGCATTTT
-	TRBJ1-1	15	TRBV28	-	CASSFRPGFRSEAFF	TGTGCCAGCAGCTTCCGCCCGGGGTTTCGTTCTGAAGCTTTCTTT
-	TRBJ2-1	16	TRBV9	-	CASSSRGLQPYNEQFF	TGTGCCAGCAGCTCAAGAGGCCTTCAGCCCTACAATGAGCAGTTCTTC
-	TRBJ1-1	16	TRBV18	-	CASSLSTNRENTEAFF	TGTGCCAGCTCCCTCTCCACCAACAGGGAGAACACTGAAGCTTTCTTT
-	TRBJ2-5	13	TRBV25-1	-	CASSEWAEETQYF	TGTGCCAGCAGTGAATGGGCAGAAGAGACCCAGTACTTC
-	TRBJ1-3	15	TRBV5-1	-	CASSRPTDSGNTIYF	TGCGCCAGCAGCCGTCCCACAGACTCTGGAAACACCATATATTTT
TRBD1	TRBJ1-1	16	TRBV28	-	CASRPRDRVMNTEAFF	TGTGCCAGCAGACCCCGGGACAGGGTTATGAACACTGAAGCTTTCTTT
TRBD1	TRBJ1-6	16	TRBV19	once	CASSTPTGIRNSPLHF	TGTGCCAGTAGTACCCCGACAGGGATCAGGAATTCACCCCTCCACTTT
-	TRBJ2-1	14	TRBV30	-	CAWIGPNPYNEQFF	TGTGCCTGGATCGGACCGAACCCCTACAATGAGCAGTTCTTC
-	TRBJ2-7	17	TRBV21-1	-	CASSKGGQGAGYYEQYF	TGTGCCAGCAGCAAAGGTGGTCAGGGGGCTGGCTACTACGAGCAGTACTTC
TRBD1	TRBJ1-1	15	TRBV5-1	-	CASSLRWNRGTEAFF	TGCGCCAGCAGCCTCCGCTGGAACAGGGGGACTGAAGCTTTCTTT
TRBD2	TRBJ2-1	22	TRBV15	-	CATSRAKTDRDRRLAAYNEQFF	TGTGCCACCAGCAGAGCGAAGACCGACCGGGACAGACGACTAGCGGCCTACAATGAGCAGTTCTTC
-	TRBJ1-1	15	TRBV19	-	CASSITGTMNTEAFF	TGTGCCAGTAGTATAACAGGGACCATGAACACTGAAGCTTTCTTT
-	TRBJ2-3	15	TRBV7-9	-	CASSFWAGGTDTQYF	TGTGCCAGCAGCTTTTGGGCAGGAGGCACAGATACGCAGTATTTT
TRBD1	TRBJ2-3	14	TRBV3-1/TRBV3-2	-	CASSQNTGGDTQYF	TGTGCCAGCAGCCAAAACACAGGGGGAGATACGCAGTATTTT
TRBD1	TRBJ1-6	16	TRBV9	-	CASSVTRDRYNSPLHF	TGTGCCAGCAGCGTAACCAGGGACAGATATAATTCACCCCTCCACTTT
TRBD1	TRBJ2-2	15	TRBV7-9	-	CASSRGQVQTGELFF	TGTGCCAGCAGCCGCGGACAGGTTCAAACCGGGGAGCTGTTTTTT
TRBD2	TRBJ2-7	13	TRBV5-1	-	CASSGLVDYEQYF	TGCGCCAGTTCGGGACTAGTGGACTACGAGCAGTACTTC